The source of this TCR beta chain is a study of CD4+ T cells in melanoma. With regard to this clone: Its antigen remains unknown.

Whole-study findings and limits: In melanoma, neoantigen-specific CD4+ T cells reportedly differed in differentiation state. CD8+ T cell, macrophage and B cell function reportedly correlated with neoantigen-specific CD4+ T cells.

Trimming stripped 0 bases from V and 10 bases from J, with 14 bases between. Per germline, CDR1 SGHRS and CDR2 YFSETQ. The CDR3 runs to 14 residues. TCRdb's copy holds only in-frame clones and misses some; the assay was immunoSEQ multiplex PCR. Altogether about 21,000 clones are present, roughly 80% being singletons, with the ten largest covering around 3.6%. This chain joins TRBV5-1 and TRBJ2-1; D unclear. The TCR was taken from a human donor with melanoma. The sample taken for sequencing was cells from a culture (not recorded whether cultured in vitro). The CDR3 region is CASSLVADLREQFF. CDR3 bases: TGCGCCAGCAGCTTGGTGGCAGACCTAAGGGAGCAGTTCTTC.